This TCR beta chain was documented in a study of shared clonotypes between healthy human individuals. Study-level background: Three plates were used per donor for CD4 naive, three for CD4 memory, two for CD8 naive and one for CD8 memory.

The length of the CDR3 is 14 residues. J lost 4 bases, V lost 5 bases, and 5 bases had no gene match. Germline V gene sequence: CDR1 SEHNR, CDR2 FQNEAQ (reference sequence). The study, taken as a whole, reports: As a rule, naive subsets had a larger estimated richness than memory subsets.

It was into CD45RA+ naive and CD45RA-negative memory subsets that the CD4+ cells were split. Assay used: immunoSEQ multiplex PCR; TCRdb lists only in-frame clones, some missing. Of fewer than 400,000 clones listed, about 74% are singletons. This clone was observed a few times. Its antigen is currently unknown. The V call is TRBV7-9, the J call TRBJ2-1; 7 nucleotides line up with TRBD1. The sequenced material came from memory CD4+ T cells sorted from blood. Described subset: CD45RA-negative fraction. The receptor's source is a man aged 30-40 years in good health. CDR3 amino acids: CASSTRQGYNEQFF. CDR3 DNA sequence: TGTGCCAGCAGCACACGACAGGGATACAATGAGCAGTTCTTC.